Shown below are 14 T cell receptor beta chains from a single sample sequenced in a study of blood T cell repertoires in COVID-19. TCRdb's table, derived via immunoSEQ multiplex PCR, lists solely in-frame clones and lacks some. The sample consists of 250,000 to 400,000 clones, about nine tenths of them appearing once. Sequencing was performed on peripheral blood. The receptors originated from a woman in her 30s with COVID-19, enrolled during active disease.

The J gene is TRBJ2-1, the V gene TRBV5-1, with no clear D. V lost 0 bases and J 4 bases, leaving 5 bases between the germline ends. The CDR3 consists of 13 residues. Germline V gives CDR1 SGHRS, CDR2 YFSETQ. This chain's CDR3 is CASSLGDYNEQFF. CDR3 bases: TGCGCCAGCAGCTTGGGAGATTACAATGAGCAGTTCTTC.

This clone has just one count. The chain is built from TRBV28 and TRBJ2-7; 13 bases match TRBD2. Germline-derived CDR1 and CDR2 are MDHEN and SYDVKM. This CDR3 region has 15 residues. With V trimmed by 5 bases and J by 1 base, 2 bases remained unmatched. This CDR3 is CASSMGLAGSYEQYV. In DNA form, the CDR3 reads TGTGCCAGCAGTATGGGACTAGCGGGGTCCTACGAGCAGTACGTC.

This sequence joins TRBV4-2 and TRBJ1-2; TRBD1 agrees at 7 bases. After removal of 0 bases from V and 2 bases from J, the junction contained 3 bases not matched to a gene. The germline CDR1 and CDR2 sequences are LGHNA and YNFKEQ. The CDR3 totals 15 residues. CDR3 loop: CASSQDAGQNYGYTF. The CDR3 bases are TGTGCCAGCAGCCAAGATGCGGGACAGAACTATGGCTACACCTTC.

The chain joins TRBV3-1 (or the pseudogene TRBV3-2) to TRBJ2-7; 7 bases are shared with TRBD1. The CDR3 covers 15 residues. CDR1 and CDR2 from the germline V gene are LGHDT and YNNKEL (reference sequence). J gave up 3 bases and V 3 bases, and 8 bases lay outside the gene matches. The CDR3 DNA reads TGTGCCAGCAGCCATTTACCGGGACAGATCTACGAGCAGTACTTC. Translation: CASSHLPGQIYEQYF.

The chain combines TRBV28 with TRBJ1-4, with D uncertain. CDR3 length equals 12 residues. CDR1 is MDHEN and CDR2 is SYDVKM in the germline V gene. Trimming stripped 5 bases from V and 10 bases from J, with 11 bases between. The CDR3 here is CASSADWRKLFF. CDR3 nucleotide sequence: TGTGCCAGCAGTGCCGATTGGAGAAAACTGTTTTTT.

The chain is built from TRBV11-3 and TRBJ1-2, with 11 bases matching TRBD1. Per germline, CDR1 SGHNT and CDR2 YENEEA. The CDR3 contains 16 residues. The V segment lost 1 base and the J segment 8 bases; nucleotides outside the gene matches: 9. DNA for the CDR3: TGTGCCAGCAGCTTAGGACCGGACAGGGGGCAGGAGGGCTACACCTTC. Amino acids: CASSLGPDRGQEGYTF.

The rearrangement joins TRBV6-4 to TRBJ1-1, with unresolved D. Germline CDR1 reads MRHNA; CDR2 reads SNTAGT. The ends were cut back, 5 bases at V and 5 bases at J, with 12 bases in the middle. The length of the CDR3 is 13 residues. CDR3 residues: CASSFGVGTEAFF. CDR3 nucleotide sequence: TGTGCCAGCAGTTTCGGGGTTGGGACTGAAGCTTTCTTT.

This chain links TRBV5-6 with TRBJ2-2; 8 nucleotides agree with TRBD2. This CDR3 is built from 16 residues. The germline V gene has CDR1 SGHDT and CDR2 YYEEEE. With V trimmed by 5 bases and J by 0 bases, 6 bases remained unmatched. The CDR3: CASSGRGVTNTGELFF. The CDR3 region has the DNA TGTGCCAGCAGTGGGCGGGGGGTTACGAACACCGGGGAGCTGTTTTTT.

The genes are TRBV6-5 and TRBJ1-2; D is perhaps TRBD1 (6 bases). This CDR3 contains 13 residues. V lost 6 bases and J lost 4, with 12 bases in between. Germline CDR1 and CDR2: MNHEY and SVGAGI. In DNA form, the CDR3 reads TGTGCCAGCAGGAAGGCAGGGGCCTATGGCTACACCTTC. Translating it yields CASRKAGAYGYTF.

This rearrangement joins TRBV11-1 to TRBJ2-7; D might be TRBD1 (6 bases). The CDR3 totals 14 residues. Germline V gene sequence: CDR1 SGHAT, CDR2 FQDESV (reference sequence). The V end was cut by 5 bases, the J end by 6 bases, with 17 bases between. The CDR3 is CASSISGTNGEQYV. CDR3 DNA sequence: TGTGCCAGCAGCATATCCGGGACAAATGGCGAGCAGTACGTC.

Of note for this clone: Other DNA sequences of this sample code for an identical CDR3. V usage is TRBV18 and J usage is TRBJ2-7, with 9 positions matching TRBD1. This CDR3 comprises 12 residues. The V segment lost 3 bases and the J segment 7 bases; nucleotides outside the gene matches: 1. Germline CDR1 and CDR2: KGHSH and LQKENI. As DNA, the CDR3 is TGTGCCAGCTCACCCGACAGGGGGGAGCAGTACGTC. As protein: CASSPDRGEQYV.

The gene calls are TRBV28 and TRBJ1-1; no clear D. Trimming cost V 6 bases and J 0 bases, with 11 bases left between them. Germline loops: CDR1 MDHEN, CDR2 SYDVKM. This CDR3 contains 14 residues. CDR3 bases: TGTGCCAGCAGCCGCCCTGAGGTGAACACTGAAGCTTTCTTT. Translating it yields CASSRPEVNTEAFF.

This chain connects TRBV7-2 to TRBJ1-1, with D unclear. The CDR3 extends over 13 amino acids. The germline V gene has CDR1 SGHTA and CDR2 FQGNSA. V lost 5 bases and J lost 3, with 10 bases in between. The CDR3 sequence: CASSLTMDTEAFF. In DNA form, the CDR3 reads TGTGCCAGCAGCCTTACAATGGACACTGAAGCTTTCTTT.

The rearrangement joins TRBV13 to TRBJ1-2; a possible D gene is TRBD1 (6 bases). V was pared by 1 base and J by 7 bases, with 7 bases between. The CDR3 has 12 amino acids. CDR1 PRHDT and CDR2 FYEKMQ come from the germline V gene (reference sequence). DNA for the CDR3: TGTGCCAGCAGCTTAGAAGGGGGTGGCTACACCTTC. Encoded protein: CASSLEGGGYTF.